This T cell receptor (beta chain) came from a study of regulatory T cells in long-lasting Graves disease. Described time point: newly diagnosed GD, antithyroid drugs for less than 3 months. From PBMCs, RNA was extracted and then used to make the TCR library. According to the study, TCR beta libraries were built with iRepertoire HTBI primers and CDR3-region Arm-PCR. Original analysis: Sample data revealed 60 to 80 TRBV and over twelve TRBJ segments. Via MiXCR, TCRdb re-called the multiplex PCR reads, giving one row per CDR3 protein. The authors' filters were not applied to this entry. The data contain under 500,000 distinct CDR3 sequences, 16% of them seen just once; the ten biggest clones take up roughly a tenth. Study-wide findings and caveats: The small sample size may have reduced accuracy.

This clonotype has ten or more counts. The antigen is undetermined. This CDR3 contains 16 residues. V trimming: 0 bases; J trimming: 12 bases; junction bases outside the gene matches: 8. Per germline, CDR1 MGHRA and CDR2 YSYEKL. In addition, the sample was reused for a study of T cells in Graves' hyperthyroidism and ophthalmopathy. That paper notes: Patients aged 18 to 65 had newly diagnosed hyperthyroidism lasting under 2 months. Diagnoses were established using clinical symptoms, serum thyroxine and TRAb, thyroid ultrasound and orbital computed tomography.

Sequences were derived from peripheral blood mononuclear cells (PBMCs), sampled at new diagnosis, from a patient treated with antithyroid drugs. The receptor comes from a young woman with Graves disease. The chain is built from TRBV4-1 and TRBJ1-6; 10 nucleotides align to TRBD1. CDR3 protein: CASSQESGTGAGPLHF. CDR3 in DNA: TGCGCCAGCAGCCAAGAGAGCGGGACAGGGGCAGGACCCCTCCACTTT.